The present TCR beta chain was sequenced within a study of shared clonotypes between healthy human individuals (dated by TCRdb to about 2020). Background for the entire study: The cohort included three men and two women between 18 and 49 years of age. The study deeply sequenced blood TCR repertoires of five healthy adults to estimate repertoire size and the extent of clonotype sharing between individuals. To increase sequencing depth and limit assay-specific biases, TCR repertoire library preparation and sequencing were carried out by different laboratories using diverse techniques. Per donor, leukapheresis produced somewhere between about 0.8 and 9.5 billion PBMCs.

The study at large found these results: Pairwise subsampling led to the expectation that sequencing depth would affect the degree of clonotype sharing among donors. Sampling was restricted to blood, and TCR repertoires in tissues likely differ from the TCR repertoires found in blood. The genetic and exposure-history diversity represented was limited by the small number of donors.

This clone was seen only a few times. No antigen is known for it. Base quality data are lacking; no much larger clone is found one base away. CDR1 is given as GTSNPN and CDR2 as SVGIG, both from the germline V gene (reference sequence). Trimming takes 2 bases from V and 5 bases from J, and the germline ends sit 9 bases apart. The CDR3, from cysteine to phenylalanine, totals 12 residues. Only CDR3 DNA is held: 36 bases, read in frame from base 1. Healthy HIV-negative adults with no recently reported acute infections or vaccinations were included as donors. Every donor was a Caucasian adult living in Nashville, Tennessee, USA. In the unsorted samples, some 94 million PBMCs were counted, and genomic DNA was extracted using the QIAamp DNA Blood Mini kit. Blood was obtained by leukapheresis, after which PBMCs were separated by Ficoll-Histopaque density gradient centrifugation and cryopreserved in liquid nitrogen vapor phase.

Using the deep immunoSEQ assay, multiplex PCR amplified TCR CDR3 regions from genomic DNA. For each cell subset, the extracted genomic DNA was distributed evenly across all wells of several immunoSEQ 96-well plates, and each plate served as one replicate. For unsorted PBMC, approximately 310 ng genomic DNA, equal to about 29,000 T cell genomes, was loaded into each replicate PCR. Ten immunoSEQ deep assay plates were used to sequence the unsorted PBMC genomic DNA. Purified libraries were measured with a Qubit 3.0 fluorometer, size-checked on a Bioanalyzer 2100, and measured again with the KAPA Library Quantification kit. A separate single-read 150-cycle Illumina NextSeq 550 flow cell was used to sequence each immunoSEQ 96-well plate. The study's processing was this. Because only junctional sequences without quality scores were contained in the immunoSEQ output, filtering matching that applied to full-length reads could not be performed. To assign V/J genes and CDR3, sequences were annotated using PyIR, a Python wrapper for IgBLAST v1.9, with IMGT germline references. Reads were filtered out if the reads had weak V/J assignments (E-value above 1e-6), no CDR3, stop codons, out-of-frame junctions, or ambiguous translated residues. V3J clonotypes were defined by identical inferred V gene, J gene, and CDR3 amino acid sequence. To compute the percentage overlap between repertoires, the number of shared unique clonotypes was divided by the size of the smaller repertoire. Richness of each repertoire was evaluated using RTK rarefaction, the Chao1 estimator, and Recon v2.1 estimates of unobserved clonotypes. In its TCRdb copy, this immuneACCESS table keeps in-frame sequences only and misses some clones. Where compared with another copy, unresolved V genes explain less than half of these, and the others have no known cause. D and trimming were read from the DNA, whereas the V and J calls and clone size are those reported in that table. The sample records about 470,000 clones, roughly 80% of which are singletons. The ten largest clones capture 13% of the sample.

The TCR originated in a woman aged 35 to 49 in good health. Some clones in this sample may be carry-over from other donors' samples. The specimen sequenced was PBMCs. The chain uses TRBV30 and TRBJ2-5; no D gene is confidently identified. In nucleotides, the sequence is TGTGCCTGGAGTTCTGTGGGGGAGACCCAGTACTTC. Translated, it gives CAWSSVGETQYF.